A selection of T cell receptor beta chains follows, all from one sample in a study of OX40 agonist ivuxolimab in advanced cancers. The method was immunoSEQ multiplex PCR; TCRdb's version includes in-frame clones alone and lacks a portion of them. The sample has under 90,000 clones, roughly 90% seen once; the top ten hold around 0.18%. The starting material was CD4+ or CD8+ T cells sorted from blood, obtained in a trial of the OX40 agonist ivuxolimab. The receptors stem from an adult with an advanced solid tumor such as melanoma, head and neck, liver or kidney cancer. The CDR3 runs from the conserved cysteine through the conserved F or W. Each record gives: clone size, V gene, J gene, D gene, CDR3 protein, CDR3 DNA. D genes are given only for firm matches. For some rows the clone size is stated as once, few or many, or as a class when expanded; others skip it.

.	TRBV27	TRBJ1-5	.	CASGPSGGKSQPQHF	TGTGCCAGCGGCCCGTCGGGGGGAAAAAGTCAGCCCCAGCATTTT
.	TRBV5-4	TRBJ1-1	TRBD1	CASRKDRIPNTEAFF	TGTGCCAGCAGAAAGGACAGGATTCCGAACACTGAAGCTTTCTTT
.	TRBV9	TRBJ1-3	TRBD1	CASSEAPGTGENTIYF	TGTGCCAGCAGCGAAGCTCCCGGGACAGGCGAAAACACCATATATTTT
.	TRBV11-2	TRBJ2-1	TRBD2	CASSLGTSGANEQFF	TGTGCCAGCAGCTTAGGGACTAGCGGGGCTAATGAGCAGTTCTTC
.	TRBV27	TRBJ2-3	TRBD1	CASSLFRPGQGAADTQYF	TGTGCCAGCAGTTTATTCCGCCCGGGACAGGGGGCAGCAGATACGCAGTATTTT
.	TRBV11-2	TRBJ2-1	TRBD2	CASSLEGRVAGEIHNEQFF	TGTGCCAGCAGCTTAGAGGGAAGGGTAGCGGGAGAGATCCACAATGAGCAGTTCTTC
.	TRBV14	TRBJ2-1	.	CASSQDLEDEQFF	TGTGCCAGCAGCCAAGATTTGGAGGATGAGCAGTTCTTC
.	TRBV5-1	TRBJ2-2	TRBD2	CASSFSGGNTGELFF	TGCGCCAGCAGCTTCTCGGGGGGAAACACCGGGGAGCTGTTTTTT
.	TRBV6-5	TRBJ2-7	TRBD1	CASSLSGQRTYEQYF	TGTGCCAGCAGTTTATCGGGACAGAGAACCTACGAGCAGTACTTC
.	TRBV5-1	TRBJ1-6	.	CASRILGQNSPLHF	TGCGCCAGCAGGATTCTGGGGCAGAATTCACCCCTCCACTTT
.	TRBV9	TRBJ2-7	.	CASSVAGRSYEQYF	TGTGCCAGCAGCGTAGCCGGGCGGTCCTACGAGCAGTACTTC
.	TRBV23-1	TRBJ1-5	.	CASSQSCPESNQPQHF	TGCGCCAGCAGTCAATCGTGCCCGGAAAGCAATCAGCCCCAGCATTTT
.	TRBV2	TRBJ1-1	.	CASSPRTGTTEAFF	TGTGCCAGCAGCCCCAGGACGGGAACCACTGAAGCTTTCTTT
.	TRBV19	TRBJ1-2	TRBD1	CASRTGASFNYGYTF	TGTGCCAGTAGAACAGGGGCCTCCTTTAACTATGGCTACACCTTC
.	TRBV10-1	TRBJ2-1	.	CASSGTWGDEQFF	TGCGCCAGCAGCGGGACTTGGGGGGATGAGCAGTTCTTC
.	TRBV19	TRBJ1-3	.	CASTSSGQGNTIYF	TGTGCCAGTACCAGTAGTGGACAAGGAAACACCATATATTTT
.	TRBV27	TRBJ1-6	.	CASSLNGQQNSPLHF	TGTGCCAGCAGTCTAAACGGACAGCAAAATTCACCCCTCCACTTT
.	TRBV28	TRBJ1-2	.	CASRDGSVNYGYTF	TGTGCCAGCAGGGACGGCAGTGTAAACTATGGCTACACCTTC
.	TRBV21-1	TRBJ2-2	.	CASTPDTYANTGELFF	TGTGCCAGCACCCCGGACACTTACGCGAACACCGGGGAGCTGTTTTTT
.	TRBV29-1	TRBJ1-5	.	CSVKGPPSNQPQHF	TGCAGCGTTAAGGGTCCACCTAGCAATCAGCCCCAGCATTTT
once	TRBV19	TRBJ2-6	TRBD1	CASSTGGRSGANVLTF	TGTGCCAGTAGTACAGGGGGAAGGTCTGGGGCCAACGTCCTGACTTTC
.	TRBV30	TRBJ2-5	TRBD1	CAWSGQGGGWETQYF	TGTGCCTGGAGCGGACAGGGAGGCGGTTGGGAGACCCAGTACTTC
.	TRBV5-1	TRBJ2-1	TRBD2	CASSLMMTSGSSSSYNEQFF	TGCGCCAGCAGCTTGATGATGACTAGCGGGAGTTCAAGCTCCTACAATGAGCAGTTCTTC
.	TRBV27	TRBJ2-7	.	CASSLVGGETYEQYF	TGTGCCAGCAGCCTCGTAGGGGGAGAAACCTACGAGCAGTACTTC
.	TRBV18	TRBJ1-1	.	CASSRAAGPAGTEAFF	TGTGCCAGCTCACGAGCGGCGGGGCCCGCGGGCACTGAAGCTTTCTTT
.	TRBV5-1	TRBJ2-5	.	CASSLHLGAETQYF	TGCGCCAGCAGCTTACACTTAGGGGCAGAGACCCAGTACTTC
.	TRBV5-1	TRBJ2-2	.	CASSLDAGAPATGELFF	TGCGCCAGCAGCTTGGACGCCGGGGCACCAGCAACCGGGGAGCTGTTTTTT
.	TRBV23-1	TRBJ2-3	.	CASSQSYTDTQYF	TGCGCCAGCAGTCAATCGTATACAGATACGCAGTATTTT
.	TRBV10-1	TRBJ2-6	.	CASSLGTIAQSRANVLTF	TGCGCCAGCAGTCTAGGTACAATCGCACAAAGTCGGGCCAACGTCCTGACTTTC
.	TRBV6-5	TRBJ2-1	TRBD1	CASTPTGGTYNEQFF	TGTGCCAGCACTCCGACAGGGGGCACGTACAATGAGCAGTTCTTC
.	TRBV18	TRBJ1-1	.	CASSNAGIGAEAFF	TGTGCCAGCTCTAATGCGGGGATTGGGGCTGAAGCTTTCTTT
.	TRBV5-4	TRBJ2-1	.	CASSSQPLDEQFF	TGTGCCAGCAGCTCACAACCGTTAGATGAGCAGTTCTTC
once	TRBV10-3	TRBJ2-3	.	CAIAYTDTQYF	TGTGCCATCGCCTACACAGATACGCAGTATTTT